Below are 21 T cell receptor beta chains sequenced from a single sample in a study of blood T cell repertoires in COVID-19. Measured with immunoSEQ multiplex PCR; TCRdb has only the in-frame clones, and not every one. The sample includes fewer than 250,000 clones, about 88% of them seen just once. The sequenced material came from peripheral blood. The origin of the receptors is a man between 65 and 85 years old with acute or convalescent COVID-19.

The V call is TRBV5-1, the J call TRBJ2-2, with TRBD2 matching 13 bases. Germline CDR1 is SGHRS and CDR2 is YFSETQ. J lost 4 bases, V lost 4 bases, and 7 bases had no gene match. CDR3 length: 17 residues. In DNA form, the CDR3 reads TGCGCCAGCAGCACAGGACTAGCGGGAGTCTCCACCGGGGAGCTGTTTTTT. It codes for CASSTGLAGVSTGELFF.

V gene TRBV9 combines with J gene TRBJ2-5; possibly TRBD1 for D (6 bases). Looked up from germline, CDR1 is SGDLS and CDR2 is YYNGEE. The CDR3 has 16 amino acids. V was cut by 0 bases and J by 2 bases, with 14 bases left in between. CDR3 DNA: TGTGCCAGCAGCGTAGAAGTGGGGGCGGGTCAAGAGACCCAGTACTTC. Its protein product is CASSVEVGAGQETQYF.

V gene TRBV9 combines with J gene TRBJ2-1; tentatively, D is TRBD2 (6 bases). Trimming shortened V by 0 bases and J by 4 bases, and 11 bases separated the two germline ends. Germline V gene sequence: CDR1 SGDLS, CDR2 YYNGEE. The CDR3 is 15 amino acids. DNA for the CDR3: TGTGCCAGCAGCGTAGGGCCTAGCGCATACAATGAGCAGTTCTTC. Translation gives CASSVGPSAYNEQFF.

The sample holds one count of this clone. V usage is TRBV5-6 and J usage is TRBJ1-4; D is uncertain. The CDR3 loop spans 14 amino acids. The germline CDR1 and CDR2 sequences are SGHDT and YYEEEE. Deletions cut 4 bases from V and 5 bases from J, with 12 bases between. The CDR3 region has the DNA TGTGCCAGCAGCCTGACTTTAGAGAATGAAAAACTGTTTTTT. It specifies CASSLTLENEKLFF.

This chain uses TRBV19 with TRBJ1-3, with D perhaps matching TRBD1 (6 bases). The germline V gene has CDR1 LNHDA and CDR2 SQIVND (reference sequence). With 9 bases removed from V and 0 bases from J, the gap between germline ends came to 12 bases. The CDR3 covers 14 residues. CDR3 bases: TGTGCCAGCAGAGGGGGGGCCTCTGGAAACACCATATATTTT. Translated: CASRGGASGNTIYF.

The chain links TRBV11-2 to TRBJ2-7; tentatively, D is TRBD2 (5 bases). In germline, CDR1 is SGHAT, CDR2 FQNNGV. The CDR3 is made up of 16 amino acids. V was pared by 7 bases and J by 7 bases, with 26 bases between. CDR3 bases: TGTGCCAGCACCTCATCTGTTGACCGGGATCTTGAGGAGCAGTACTTC. Translation: CASTSSVDRDLEEQYF.

This clone was seen only once. This chain connects TRBV2 to TRBJ2-7, with TRBD2 matching over 7 bases. The CDR3 length is 13 residues. The junction had 5 bases not matched to a gene; V was cut back by 2 bases and J by 7 bases. In germline, CDR1 is SNHLY, CDR2 FYNNEI. The CDR3 loop is CASSENGGREQYF. CDR3 nucleotides: TGTGCCAGCAGTGAAAACGGGGGGAGAGAGCAGTACTTC.

This sequence joins TRBV27 and TRBJ2-3; no reliable D call. V lost 6 bases, J lost 1 base, and 8 bases lay in between. The CDR3 length is 13 residues. Germline CDR1 MNHEY, CDR2 SMNVEV (reference sequence). The CDR3 region is CASRSSGTDTQYF. The CDR3 DNA follows: TGTGCCAGCAGATCCTCGGGCACAGATACGCAGTATTTT.

The J gene is TRBJ2-1, the V gene TRBV4-3, with D perhaps matching TRBD2 (5 bases). The CDR3 is 17 residues long. V was pared by 0 bases and J by 4 bases, with 16 bases between. In germline, CDR1 is LGHNA, CDR2 YSLEER. Here the CDR3 reads CASSQDPTAVAYNEQFF. The CDR3 region has the DNA TGCGCCAGCAGCCAAGACCCAACAGCGGTCGCGTACAATGAGCAGTTCTTC.

The chain carries TRBV4-2 and TRBJ1-2; 8 bases are shared with TRBD1. CDR1 and CDR2 from the germline V gene are LGHNA and YNFKEQ. After removal of 0 bases from V and 7 bases from J, the junction contained 7 bases not matched to a gene. The CDR3 is made up of 15 amino acids. CDR3 DNA: TGTGCCAGCAGCCAAGAGCCAGGGGGCGAGGGTGGCTACACCTTC. Translated, it gives CASSQEPGGEGGYTF.

The chain employs TRBV4-3 and TRBJ1-2; 7 bases agree with TRBD1. The germline CDR1 and CDR2 sequences are LGHNA and YSLEER. The CDR3 runs 15 residues. V lost 1 base to trimming and J lost 0 bases; unmatched junction nucleotides: 2. The CDR3 loop reads CASSQGDSSNYGYTF. DNA of the CDR3: TGCGCCAGCAGCCAAGGGGACAGTTCTAACTATGGCTACACCTTC.

V and J are TRBV6-5 and TRBJ1-6; 10 bases agree with TRBD1. The CDR3 extends over 15 amino acids. The germline CDR1 and CDR2 sequences are MNHEY and SVGAGI. The V gene end was trimmed by 5 bases and the J gene end by 10 bases; junction bases not matched to a gene: 8. This chain's CDR3 is CASSTSGTGESPLHF. The CDR3 bases are TGTGCCAGCAGTACTTCCGGGACAGGGGAGTCACCCCTCCACTTT.

The V gene is TRBV28, the J gene TRBJ2-7; D is unclear. The germline CDR1 and CDR2 sequences are MDHEN and SYDVKM. This CDR3 contains 12 residues. The V end lost 6 bases, the J end lost 1 base, and 7 bases lay between the germline ends. The CDR3 nucleotides read TGTGCCAGCAGGGCTTCTTCCTACGAGCAGTACTTC. Amino acids: CASRASSYEQYF.

This CDR3 is CASSWTGESDGYTF. In DNA form, the CDR3 reads TGTGCCAGCAGCTGGACAGGGGAGAGCGATGGCTACACCTTC. The chain employs TRBV5-6 and TRBJ1-2; 9 positions agree with TRBD1. Germline V gene lookup returns CDR1 SGHDT and CDR2 YYEEEE. The CDR3 is 14 amino acids. Unmatched junction bases numbered 6, after V lost 3 bases and J lost 6 bases.

This chain joins TRBV28 and TRBJ2-5; weak D call: TRBD2 (6 bases). The CDR3 consists of 14 residues. From germline, CDR1 is MDHEN and CDR2 SYDVKM. V dropped 7 bases and J dropped 4 bases, with 16 bases sitting between them. In nucleotides, the CDR3 is TGTGCCAGCACCCTTCCGGGGGTGCCAGAGACCCAGTACTTC. It yields the protein CASTLPGVPETQYF.

J is TRBJ2-5 and V is TRBV5-1; 14 bases are shared with TRBD2. The junction had 1 base not matched to a gene; V was cut back by 4 bases and J by 2 bases. Germline assignment: CDR1 SGHRS and CDR2 YFSETQ. This CDR3 contains 15 residues. The CDR3 nucleotides are TGCGCCAGCAGCGGACTAGCGGGGGGACAAGAGACCCAGTACTTC. It yields the protein CASSGLAGGQETQYF.

The chain carries TRBV11-1 and TRBJ2-3; D perhaps matches TRBD2 (6 bases). The ends were cut back, 6 bases at V and 2 bases at J, with 9 bases in the middle. Germline assignment: CDR1 SGHAT and CDR2 FQDESV (reference sequence). CDR3 length equals 13 residues. CDR3 bases: TGTGCCAGCAGAGGAGGGACCACAGATACGCAGTATTTT. This codes for CASRGGTTDTQYF.

The genes are TRBV2 and TRBJ2-5; D perhaps matches TRBD1 (5 bases). Trimming removed 5 bases at V and 5 bases at J, with 15 bases between. Germline V lookup: CDR1 SNHLY, CDR2 FYNNEI. The CDR3 sequence is 14 residues long. As DNA, the CDR3 is TGTGCCAGCAGTAGGTGGCAGGGTGCGGAGACCCAGTACTTC. Translation: CASSRWQGAETQYF.

The chain recombines TRBV7-2 with TRBJ2-3; D ambiguous. The CDR3 spans 12 residues. Germline V gene sequence: CDR1 SGHTA, CDR2 FQGNSA. V was shortened by 3 bases and J by 5 bases, with 6 bases between the two germline ends. CDR3 DNA sequence: TGTGCCAGCAGCTTGTACAGAGATACGCAGTATTTT. As protein: CASSLYRDTQYF.

The V call is TRBV29-1, the J call TRBJ1-3; 7 nucleotides line up with TRBD1. The CDR3 totals 13 residues. CDR1 and CDR2 from the germline V gene are SQVTM and ANQGSEA. V lost 3 bases, J lost 4 bases, and 3 bases stayed unmatched. Here the CDR3 DNA reads TGCAGCGTTGATTTGGGACAGGGAAACACCATATATTTT. Protein: CSVDLGQGNTIYF.

The chain links TRBV15 to TRBJ1-5; 9 positions agree with TRBD1. The germline CDR1 and CDR2 sequences are LNHNV and YYDKDF (reference sequence). Losses at the gene ends were 4 bases for V and 6 bases for J; bases not matched to a gene: 4. The CDR3 has 14 amino acids. For the CDR3, the DNA is TGTGCCACCAGCAAACAGGGGGCCACTCAGCCCCAGCATTTT. It encodes CATSKQGATQPQHF.